This passage covers 32 T cell receptor beta chains from one sample sequenced in a study of blood T cell repertoires in COVID-19. Assay: immunoSEQ multiplex PCR; the TCRdb copy retains only in-frame clones and omits some. The sample has fewer than 350,000 clones, 80% to 90% seen once. Sequencing was carried out using PBMCs or T cells enriched from blood (not recorded which). The receptor source for this set is a man in his thirties or forties who had recovered from COVID-19.

The V call is TRBV4-3, the J call TRBJ1-2; D is undetermined. V was cut by 1 base and J by 0 bases, with 12 bases left in between. The CDR3 covers 16 residues. Germline CDR1 and CDR2: LGHNA and YSLEER. The CDR3 nucleotides are TGCGCCAGCAGCCAAGCTCGGGCGGGGACTAACTATGGCTACACCTTC. Encoded protein: CASSQARAGTNYGYTF.

This clone was observed a single time. The chain combines TRBV18 with TRBJ1-1; 10 bases align to TRBD1. V was clipped by 2 bases and J by 10 bases; unmatched bases: 16. The CDR3 has 17 amino acids. The V gene's germline CDR1 is KGHSH and CDR2 LQKENI. CDR3 sequence reads: CASSPTAPIRDRGGAFF. The CDR3 DNA sequence: TGTGCCAGCTCACCAACCGCCCCAATCCGGGACAGGGGCGGAGCTTTCTTT.

The chain links TRBV7-2 to TRBJ1-6; D call uncertain. The CDR3 covers 15 residues. CDR1 SGHTA and CDR2 FQGNSA come from the germline V gene. Trimming cost V 1 base and J 7 bases, with 11 bases left between them. CDR3: CASSLGGLLNSPLHF. The CDR3 DNA reads TGTGCCAGCAGCTTAGGCGGACTGCTGAATTCACCCCTCCACTTT.

The chain uses TRBV7-3 and TRBJ1-6; D ambiguous. The CDR3 runs to 13 residues. Germline lookup yields CDR1 SGHTA and CDR2 FQGTGA. V gave up 2 bases and J gave up 6 bases, with 5 bases separating them. Here the CDR3 reads CASSLGPNSPLHF. The CDR3 DNA is TGTGCCAGCAGCTTAGGGCCTAATTCACCCCTCCACTTT.

This clone was detected ten times or more. This CDR3 reads CATGSGSGNTIYF. The CDR3 nucleotides read TGTGCCACCGGGAGCGGCTCTGGAAACACCATATATTTT. The chain couples TRBV15 to TRBJ1-3, with unresolved D. The V end was cut by 8 bases, the J end by 0 bases, with 8 bases between. CDR1 is LNHNV and CDR2 is YYDKDF in the germline V gene (reference sequence). The CDR3 spans 13 residues.

The V gene is TRBV5-1, the J gene TRBJ1-4; unclear D gene. Germline CDR1 and CDR2: SGHRS and YFSETQ. This CDR3 has 14 residues. Trimming pared 0 bases from V and 7 bases from J, leaving 10 bases between. The CDR3 reads CASSLVARGEKLFF. CDR3 sequence (DNA): TGCGCCAGCAGCTTGGTGGCCAGAGGTGAAAAACTGTTTTTT.

The chain uses TRBV6-5 and TRBJ2-7; D gene unclear. V was clipped by 2 bases and J by 5 bases, with 7 bases between them. Germline V gene sequence: CDR1 MNHEY, CDR2 SVGAGI. The CDR3 covers 12 residues. For the CDR3, the DNA is TGTGCCAGCAGTTACGGCCTCAACGAGCAGTACTTC. Encoded protein: CASSYGLNEQYF.

The chain has TRBV12-3 or TRBV12-4 and TRBJ2-7, with D perhaps TRBD1 (6 bases). Trimming removed 1 base from V and 3 bases from J, with 7 bases in between. The CDR3 covers 13 residues. The CDR3 sequence: CASSLGGGYEQYF. The CDR3 bases are TGTGCCAGCAGTTTAGGAGGGGGCTACGAGCAGTACTTC.

J is TRBJ2-1 and V is TRBV4-2; 10 bases are a match to TRBD2. CDR1 and CDR2 (germline): LGHNA, YNFKEQ. V lost 1 base to trimming and J lost 7 bases; unmatched junction nucleotides: 7. This CDR3 region has 16 residues. The CDR3 DNA reads TGTGCCAGCAGCCAAGCGGGCAGCGGGGGGGCTAATGAGCAGTTCTTC. Its protein is CASSQAGSGGANEQFF.

This rearrangement joins TRBV13 to TRBJ2-7; perhaps TRBD2 as D (5 bases). Deletions cut 4 bases from V and 0 bases from J, with 10 bases between. The CDR3 extends over 14 amino acids. The germline V gene encodes CDR1 PRHDT and CDR2 FYEKMQ (reference sequence). The CDR3 is CASSSRGFSYEQYF. The CDR3 DNA reads TGTGCCAGCAGCTCCAGAGGGTTCTCCTACGAGCAGTACTTC.

The chain carries TRBV7-2 and TRBJ1-1, with TRBD1 identical over 7 bases. This CDR3 is 14 amino acids long. V lost 2 bases, J lost 3 bases, and 3 bases stayed unmatched. Germline V gene data show CDR1 as SGHTA and CDR2 as FQGNSA. CDR3 DNA: TGTGCCAGCAGCTTAATACAGGGGTACACTGAAGCTTTCTTT. This gives the protein CASSLIQGYTEAFF.

This clone was counted only a few times. The junction does not match germline at one end; this may be a read error. This chain links TRBV9 with TRBJ1-2; a possible D gene is TRBD1 (5 bases). Germline lookup yields CDR1 SGDLS and CDR2 YYNGEE. CDR3 length equals 12 residues. The CDR3 spells CASSVDGAGPLF. The DNA of the CDR3 is TGTGCCAGCAGCGTAGATGGGGCAGGGCCTCTCTTC.

The chain is built from TRBV7-2 and TRBJ1-1; D perhaps matches TRBD1 (6 bases). V lost 1 base to trimming and J lost 6 bases, with 15 bases between them. This CDR3 contains 15 residues. Germline V lookup: CDR1 SGHTA, CDR2 FQGNSA. As DNA, the CDR3 is TGTGCCAGCAGCTTAGATGGGGGCCTGAGTGCTGAAGCTTTCTTT. This encodes CASSLDGGLSAEAFF.

The chain uses TRBV15 and TRBJ1-2; possibly TRBD1 for D (6 bases). Germline V gene lookup returns CDR1 LNHNV and CDR2 YYDKDF (reference sequence). This CDR3 has 17 amino acids. Trimming removed 0 bases at V and 4 bases at J, with 18 bases between. The CDR3, as DNA: TGTGCCACCAGCAGAGATAGGGCAGGGGAGATTCCCTATGGCTACACCTTC. Translated, it gives CATSRDRAGEIPYGYTF.

The V and J genes are TRBV10-3 and TRBJ1-3; TRBD1 aligns across 7 bases. The CDR3 extends over 17 amino acids. CDR1 is ENHRY, CDR2 SYGVKD, per germline. Trimming removed 6 bases from V and 0 bases from J; junction bases left unmatched: 11. The CDR3 coding sequence is TGTGCCATCAGCCCGTCTAAGGACAGGCGCTCTGGAAACACCATATATTTT. The encoded protein is CAISPSKDRRSGNTIYF.

A remark on this clone: A junction boundary mismatches the germline segment, possibly from a read error. The V and J genes are TRBV30 and TRBJ1-2; 9 nucleotides match TRBD1. This CDR3 comprises 13 residues. Germline assignment: CDR1 GTSNPN and CDR2 SVGIG (reference sequence). The CDR3 loop is CAWRRNLQGALFF. CDR3 coding DNA: TGTGCCTGGAGGAGGAACCTACAGGGGGCATTATTCTTC.

V and J are TRBV7-8 and TRBJ2-1, with D unresolved. The CDR3 consists of 15 residues. V shed 4 bases and J shed 0 bases, with 10 bases lying between them. The germline V gene encodes CDR1 SGHVS and CDR2 FQNEAQ. The CDR3 is CASSSSESSYNEQFF. CDR3 DNA sequence: TGTGCCAGCAGCTCCTCTGAGAGCTCCTACAATGAGCAGTTCTTC.

The V and J genes are TRBV5-1 and TRBJ1-4, with TRBD1 matching over 7 bases. V lost 3 bases, J lost 0 bases, and 2 bases stayed unmatched. Looked up from germline, CDR1 is SGHRS and CDR2 is YFSETQ. CDR3 size: 15 residues. CDR3 sequence (DNA): TGCGCCAGCAGCTGGACAGGTACAACTAATGAAAAACTGTTTTTT. Its protein product is CASSWTGTTNEKLFF. The full variable domain, its missing parts supplied by reference TRBV5-1 and TRBJ1-4, is KAGVTQTPRYLIKTRGQQVTLSCSPISGHRSVSWYQQTPGQGLQFLFEYFSETQRNKGNFPGRFSGRQFSNSRSEMNVSTLELGDSALYLCASSWTGTTNEKLFFGSGTQLSVL.

This chain links TRBV28 with TRBJ2-3; D perhaps matches TRBD1 (6 bases). The CDR3 consists of 15 residues. Germline V gene data show CDR1 as MDHEN and CDR2 as SYDVKM. Trimming shortened V by 2 bases and J by 0 bases, and 9 bases separated the two germline ends. In nucleotides, the CDR3 is TGTGCCAGCAGTTTACGAGGGGGAAGCACAGATACGCAGTATTTT. Translated: CASSLRGGSTDTQYF.

This clone was picked up one time. The chain combines TRBV10-3 with TRBJ1-1, with 7 bases matching TRBD1. V was pared by 0 bases and J by 0 bases, with 4 bases of the junction left unmatched. The CDR3 covers 16 residues. In germline, CDR1 is ENHRY, CDR2 SYGVKD. CDR3 residues: CAISESATGLNTEAFF. In DNA form, the CDR3 reads TGTGCCATCAGTGAGTCAGCGACAGGGTTGAACACTGAAGCTTTCTTT.

J is TRBJ2-5 and V is TRBV27, with D possibly being TRBD2 (5 bases). Trimming took 2 bases from V and 5 from J, leaving 21 bases between them. The CDR3 is 17 amino acids. Germline-derived CDR1 and CDR2 are MNHEY and SMNVEV (reference sequence). The CDR3 nucleotides are TGTGCCAGCAGTTTACACCCTAATCCAATAAGGAGGGAGACCCAGTACTTC. It specifies CASSLHPNPIRRETQYF.

The chain links TRBV12-3 or TRBV12-4 to TRBJ2-7, with D perhaps matching TRBD2 (6 bases). Deletions cut 7 bases from V and 3 bases from J, with 13 bases between. The CDR3 is 13 amino acids. Here the CDR3 DNA reads TGTGCCAGCACCCCGGAGGGAATCTACGAGCAGTACTTC. Encoded protein: CASTPEGIYEQYF.

J is TRBJ1-4 and V is TRBV5-5; D gene uncertain. V lost 4 bases and J 10 bases, leaving 14 bases between the germline ends. This CDR3 is 13 amino acids long. CDR1 is SGHKS and CDR2 is YYEKEE in the germline V gene (reference sequence). The CDR3 DNA follows: TGTGCCAGCAGCCCCGACTGGAGTCCAAAACTGTTTTTT. This translates into CASSPDWSPKLFF. Full variable domain (rest looked up from reference TRBV5-5 and TRBJ1-4): DAGVTQSPTHLIKTRGQQVTLRCSPISGHKSVSWYQQVLGQGPQFIFQYYEKEERGRGNFPDRFSARQFPNYSSELNVNALLLGDSALYLCASSPDWSPKLFFGSGTQLSVL.

This clone was seen only a few times. The chain recombines TRBV30 with TRBJ1-1; 10 bases are shared with TRBD1. The germline gives CDR1 GTSNPN, CDR2 SVGIG (reference sequence). This CDR3 has 13 amino acids. V trimming: 4 bases; J trimming: 5 bases; junction bases outside the gene matches: 4. In nucleotides, the CDR3 is TGTGCCTGGACCCGGACAGGGGGGACTGAAGCTTTCTTT. Its protein product is CAWTRTGGTEAFF.

This clone has a count of ten or more. This sequence joins TRBV19 and TRBJ1-5, with D possibly TRBD1 on 5 matching bases. Trimming removed 3 bases at V and 2 bases at J, with 14 bases between. The germline V gene has CDR1 LNHDA and CDR2 SQIVND (reference sequence). The CDR3 totals 16 residues. The CDR3 sequence is CASSISRGRGNQPQHF. CDR3 DNA sequence: TGTGCCAGTAGTATTAGCCGGGGGAGGGGCAATCAGCCCCAGCATTTT.

The chain employs TRBV3-1 (or the pseudogene TRBV3-2) and TRBJ1-3; tentatively, D is TRBD1 (6 bases). The CDR3 is 15 amino acids. V was cut by 3 bases and J by 1 base, with 10 bases left in between. Germline-derived CDR1 and CDR2 are LGHDT and YNNKEL (reference sequence). Here the CDR3 DNA reads TGTGCCAGCAGCCATACCGACAGGTCTGGAAACACCATATATTTT. Protein: CASSHTDRSGNTIYF.

Written as DNA, the CDR3 is TGTGCCAGCAGCACCGGGACTAGCGGGGGCTATGGCACAGATACGCAGTATTTT. Translated: CASSTGTSGGYGTDTQYF. V and J are TRBV11-3 and TRBJ2-3; 14 nucleotides align to TRBD2. Per germline, CDR1 SGHNT and CDR2 YENEEA. With V trimmed by 5 bases and J by 1 base, 8 bases remained unmatched. The CDR3 has 18 amino acids.

The J gene is TRBJ1-1, the V gene TRBV10-3, with 9 bases matching TRBD1. The J segment lost 5 bases and the V segment lost 10 bases, leaving 8 bases of the junction unmatched. The length of the CDR3 is 13 residues. Looked up from germline, CDR1 is ENHRY and CDR2 is SYGVKD. In DNA, the CDR3 is TGTGCCACCCACAGGGGGCGAGGAACTGAAGCTTTCTTT. Residues: CATHRGRGTEAFF.

The rearrangement joins TRBV5-6 to TRBJ1-2; TRBD1 aligns across 7 bases. Trimming took 1 base from V and 2 from J; bases not matched to a gene: 2. The length of the CDR3 is 14 residues. Germline lookup yields CDR1 SGHDT and CDR2 YYEEEE. CDR3 nucleotides: TGTGCCAGCAGCTTGTCGGACAGGAACTATGGCTACACCTTC. It translates to CASSLSDRNYGYTF.

CDR3: CASKMRSRTQPQHF. DNA of the CDR3: TGTGCCAGTAAAATGCGGTCGCGAACTCAGCCCCAGCATTTT. The chain recombines TRBV19 with TRBJ1-5; D gene unclear. Germline values: CDR1 LNHDA, CDR2 SQIVND (reference sequence). V dropped 7 bases and J dropped 6 bases, with 16 bases sitting between them. CDR3 length: 14 amino acids.

The CDR3 sequence is CSGTGRETQYF. CDR3 coding DNA: TGCAGTGGAACAGGGCGAGAGACCCAGTACTTC. J is TRBJ2-5 and V is TRBV20-1; possibly TRBD1 for D (6 bases). Germline CDR1 is DFQATT and CDR2 is SNEGSKA (reference sequence). V was trimmed by 7 bases and J by 4 bases, leaving 10 bases between them. The CDR3 loop spans 11 amino acids.

The chain links TRBV29-1 to TRBJ1-2; D call uncertain. The CDR3 is made up of 12 amino acids. Germline CDR1 is SQVTM and CDR2 is ANQGSEA. Deletions cut 4 bases from V and 8 bases from J, with 14 bases between. Here the CDR3 DNA reads TGCAGCGTTGTTATGGGAGTAGGCGGCTACACCTTC. Residues: CSVVMGVGGYTF.